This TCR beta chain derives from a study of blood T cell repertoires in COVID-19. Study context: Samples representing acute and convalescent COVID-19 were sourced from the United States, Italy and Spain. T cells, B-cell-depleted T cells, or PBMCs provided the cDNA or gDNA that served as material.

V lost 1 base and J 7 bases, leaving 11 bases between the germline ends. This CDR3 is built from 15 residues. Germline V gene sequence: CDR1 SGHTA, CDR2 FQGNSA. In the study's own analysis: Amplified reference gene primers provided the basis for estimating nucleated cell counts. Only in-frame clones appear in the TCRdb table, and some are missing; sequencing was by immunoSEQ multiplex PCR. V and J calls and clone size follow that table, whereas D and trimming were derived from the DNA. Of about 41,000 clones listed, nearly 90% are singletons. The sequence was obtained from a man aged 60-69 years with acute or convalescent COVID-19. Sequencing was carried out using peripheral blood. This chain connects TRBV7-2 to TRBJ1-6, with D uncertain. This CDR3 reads CASSLGVGGNSPLHF. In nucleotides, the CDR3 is TGTGCCAGCAGCTTAGGGGTAGGAGGGAATTCACCCCTCCACTTT.